This section outlines one T cell receptor (beta chain) sequence together with its context. The data are from a study of shared clonotypes between healthy human individuals. CDR3 size: 13 residues. V dropped 4 bases and J dropped 8 bases, with 14 bases sitting between them. CDR1 and CDR2 (germline): MNHEY, SMNVEV (reference sequence). Profiled with immunoSEQ multiplex PCR; TCRdb holds only in-frame clones, not every one. The table lists over 300,000 clones, roughly 87% of them singletons. The sequencing sample was made of memory CD8+ T cells sorted from blood. Specified subset: CD45RO+ cells pooled with CCR7-negative TemRA cells. The genes are TRBV27 and TRBJ1-2, with D tentatively TRBD1 (5 bases). The clonotype originates from a man younger than 35 in good health. The CDR3 loop reads CASSSRGYRGYTF. CDR3 sequence (DNA): TGTGCCAGCAGTTCCCGGGGCTATAGGGGCTACACCTTC.